This TCR beta chain emerged from a study of blood T cell repertoires in COVID-19. Assay: immunoSEQ multiplex PCR; the TCRdb copy retains only in-frame clones and omits some. The sample carries about 130,000 clones, approximately 86% recorded once. About this clone itself: This is likely a read error, given that the CDR3 carries no conserved phenylalanine or tryptophan at its end. The limits of the CDR3 on the DNA are not certain, so only TCRdb's listed CDR3 is given.

In germline, CDR1 is SGHDT, CDR2 YYEEEE. The CDR3 comprises 11 residues, both ends counted. The sequence was collected from a woman aged 70-85 years with COVID-19, enrolled during active disease. The chain is built from TRBV5-6 and TRBJ1-2; the D segment call TRBD1 is taken from the table without a DNA check. The sequencing sample was made of peripheral blood. The CDR3 sequence is CASSLVGRVAL.